This T cell receptor beta chain was identified in a study of cytotoxic CD8 clonotypes in ibrutinib-treated CLL. General study results and limits: Clonality increased at ibrutinib response and stayed stable in sustained remission. At progression, however, it fell back toward baseline. Samples were collected at differing times from sustained-remission and progressing patients.

This clone was seen only once. What it recognizes is unknown. Per the germline V gene, CDR1 is MDHEN and CDR2 is SYDVKM. The V end was cut by 6 bases, the J end by 1 base, with 12 bases between. The CDR3 sequence is 14 residues long. Generated by immunoSEQ multiplex PCR, the TCRdb table keeps only in-frame clones and is missing some. The sample has around 140,000 clones; approximately 85% are singletons. The receptor comes from a human donor with chronic lymphocytic leukemia. The sequenced sample was PBMCs, obtained after 24 months of ibrutinib treatment. The gene calls are TRBV28 and TRBJ1-1, with D hard to call. The DNA of the CDR3 is TGTGCCAGCAGCCTAACGCACAAGAACACTGAAGCTTTCTTT. Translation: CASSLTHKNTEAFF.